These T cell receptor beta chains were read from a single sample in a study of blood T cell repertoires in COVID-19. Produced via immunoSEQ multiplex PCR; TCRdb's table is partial and in-frame only. The sample lists about 210,000 clones, 82% occurring once. What was sequenced was peripheral blood. All receptors derive from a woman in her 70s with COVID-19, enrolled during active disease. Each CDR3 is given with its conserved first and last residue. The order of the fields is CDR3 protein, CDR3 DNA, D gene, clone size, J gene, V gene. A D gene is named only where the DNA matches it firmly. Expanded clones are given a class, and other clones once, few, many or no size at all.

CDR3: CASRQGEQGTEAFF
DNA: TGTGCCAGCAGGCAAGGGGAACAGGGCACTGAAGCTTTCTTT
D: NA
size: NA
J: TRBJ1-1
V: TRBV28

CDR3: CASSPIREDYEQYF
DNA: TGTGCCAGCTCACCGATCAGGGAGGACTACGAGCAGTACTTC
D: NA
size: few
J: TRBJ2-7
V: TRBV18

CDR3: CASRGQGGANYGYTF
DNA: TGTGCCAGCAGAGGACAGGGGGGGGCGAACTATGGCTACACCTTC
D: TRBD1
size: few
J: TRBJ1-2
V: TRBV6-6

CDR3: CASSLIKGTAGNTIYF
DNA: TGTGCCAGCAGTCTCATAAAAGGGACAGCCGGAAACACCATATATTTT
D: TRBD1
size: NA
J: TRBJ1-3
V: TRBV28

CDR3: CASTTDRATYEQYF
DNA: TGTGCCAGCACAACGGACAGGGCGACTTACGAGCAGTACTTC
D: TRBD1
size: NA
J: TRBJ2-7
V: TRBV27

CDR3: CASSETAFSGNTIYF
DNA: TGTGCCAGCAGCGAGACAGCTTTCTCTGGAAACACCATATATTTT
D: NA
size: NA
J: TRBJ1-3
V: TRBV9

CDR3: CASSYTSGTGSYEQYF
DNA: TGTGCCAGCAGTTACACTTCCGGGACAGGGTCCTACGAGCAGTACTTC
D: TRBD1
size: NA
J: TRBJ2-7
V: TRBV6-2/TRBV6-3

CDR3: CASSRGTASNQPQHF
DNA: TGTGCCAGCAGCCGGGGGACAGCCAGCAATCAGCCCCAGCATTTT
D: TRBD1
size: NA
J: TRBJ1-5
V: TRBV2

CDR3: CASSIAENTQYF
DNA: TGTGCCAGTAGTATAGCAGAAAATACGCAGTATTTT
D: NA
size: NA
J: TRBJ2-3
V: TRBV19

CDR3: CASSLVFNEQYF
DNA: TGTGCCAGCAGCTTAGTATTTAACGAGCAGTACTTC
D: NA
size: NA
J: TRBJ2-7
V: TRBV7-9

CDR3: CASSYPASGRNIQYF
DNA: TGTGCCAGCAGTTACCCAGCGAGCGGGAGAAACATTCAGTACTTC
D: TRBD2
size: NA
J: TRBJ2-4
V: TRBV6-2/TRBV6-3

CDR3: CASSPLGQGRGYEQYF
DNA: TGTGCCAGCAGCCCCCTCGGACAGGGTCGAGGCTACGAGCAGTACTTC
D: TRBD1
size: few
J: TRBJ2-7
V: TRBV28

CDR3: CASSQEGTQGEAQYF
DNA: TGTGCCAGCAGCCAAGAAGGGACACAGGGGGAGGCCCAGTACTTC
D: TRBD1
size: NA
J: TRBJ2-5
V: TRBV3-1/TRBV3-2

CDR3: CATSEGGLVIEQFF
DNA: TGTGCCACCAGTGAGGGGGGACTAGTCATCGAGCAGTTCTTC
D: TRBD2
size: NA
J: TRBJ2-1
V: TRBV24-1

CDR3: CAISDELAYSSYNEQFF
DNA: TGTGCCATCAGTGACGAGCTAGCTTATAGCTCCTACAATGAGCAGTTCTTC
D: NA
size: NA
J: TRBJ2-1
V: TRBV10-3

CDR3: CASSAGDFYNEQFF
DNA: TGTGCCAGCAGCGCGGGGGACTTCTACAATGAGCAGTTCTTC
D: NA
size: NA
J: TRBJ2-1
V: TRBV9